This T cell receptor beta chain was obtained from a study of beta chain features in type 1 diabetes (dated by TCRdb to 2016 to 2018). Some background on the complete study: No differences in mean age, gender distribution, total cell number or subset yield were found between patients and healthy donors. The study compared TCRB repertoires of sorted circulating CD4+ T cell subsets between recently diagnosed type 1 diabetes patients and matched healthy donors. Whereas all 28 donors provided naive and central memory subsets, regulatory and stem cell-like memory subsets were isolated from just 8 patients and roughly 8 healthy donors. A total of over 95,000,000 sorted cells were examined across all samples, and RNA yield correlated strongly with the number of cells per subset.

Study-wide findings and limitations: Shorter templates might be favored by PCR, yet because patient and control samples were amplified and corrected together, any such skew would affect both groups equally. Because cDNA was sequenced instead of genomic DNA, highly expressing activated cells could be over-represented, though the groups showed no difference in activation or CD3 levels. Naive, central memory and regulatory TCRB repertoires appeared more similar among patients than among healthy donors. A moderate but significant shortening of TCRB CDR3 length was observed in type 1 diabetes patients in all four CD4+ subsets. Because the HLA sub-analyses included only small numbers of individuals, any influence of HLA type on TCRB rearrangement was left unresolved. Fewer insertions and more nucleotide deletions at VDJ recombination sites were observed in patients with type 1 diabetes, implying thymic rearrangement abnormalities.

CDR1 and CDR2 (MNHEY, SMNVEV) derive from the germline V gene (reference sequence). The germline V and J ends show losses of 4 bases and 6 bases respectively, and no gene match explains 9 bases of the junction. The CDR3 runs 15 amino acids, cysteine and phenylalanine included. The retained sequence is limited to the CDR3, 45 bases, with the frame set at the first base. From each donor, a single peripheral blood sample of around 0.12 L on average was drawn into heparinised tubes. Using a panel that included CD45RO, CCR7, CD25, CD127, CD95 and CD27, naive, central memory, regulatory and stem cell-like memory CD4+ T cells were sorted on a BD FACSAria II. Every sorted population had a purity above 98%. Right away, PBMCs were isolated by Lymphoprep density gradient centrifugation and were stained directly, with no culture step. So that batch effects would be minimized, each experiment stained and sorted samples in pairs, pairing one healthy donor with one patient.

For this clone: Its antigen target is currently unknown. One base away there is no much larger clone; base qualities are not given.

The High Capacity cDNA Reverse Transcription Kit was used to reverse transcribe all of the isolated RNA, meaning that expressed TCRB transcripts were what got sequenced. Deep immunoSEQ sequencing was applied to naive, central memory and regulatory T cell samples, giving an average of roughly 3.3 million total reads per sample. After sorted cells were lysed in RLT buffer, RNA was extracted with DNase-treated RNeasy Micro or Mini kits, with the choice depending on cell number. To prevent cross-contamination, each cell subset was processed individually, whereas patient and healthy donor samples were processed jointly. The immunoSEQ multiplex PCR was used to amplify TCRB sequences from cDNA, yielding 87-bp fragments that span the CDR3 region. Sequencing of the amplicons was performed on the Illumina HiSeq platform. The paper's processing steps were these. PCR bias was corrected computationally using synthetic template baselines, and reads within Hamming distance 2 were collapsed, with unmergeable singletons discarded. By aligning reads against IMGT, V, D and J genes, CDR3 length, and insertions or deletions at six rearrangement sites were assigned. Clonotype counts were normalized to sorted cell number within each subset before computing true diversity and Gini coefficients with the tcR R package. The overlap coefficient, calculated on TCRB nucleotide sequences, was used to quantify repertoire sharing. As a proxy for the pre-selection repertoire, out-of-frame TCRB sequences from naive cells were analyzed. TCRdb carries this immuneACCESS record with in-frame sequences only. Its versions omit some clonotypes, under half of them owing to an unresolved V gene in the studies checked, with the rest unexplained. Clone size and the V and J calls come from that table; the DNA yielded D and trimming. The sample table contains around 280,000 clones; only one count was recorded for around 16% of them. The ten biggest clones cover less than 0.02% of the sample.

Input material: naive CD4+ T cells from blood. Explained via the paper, the cell subset or site label denotes: true naive CD4+ T cells. The source of this sequence is a man younger than 35 with type 1 diabetes. The receptor chain draws on TRBV27 and TRBJ1-2; 9 central bases correspond to TRBD1. Here the CDR3 is given as CASSSGGQGLDGYTF. The nucleotide sequence is given as TGTGCCAGCAGTTCAGGGGGACAGGGTTTAGATGGCTACACCTTC.